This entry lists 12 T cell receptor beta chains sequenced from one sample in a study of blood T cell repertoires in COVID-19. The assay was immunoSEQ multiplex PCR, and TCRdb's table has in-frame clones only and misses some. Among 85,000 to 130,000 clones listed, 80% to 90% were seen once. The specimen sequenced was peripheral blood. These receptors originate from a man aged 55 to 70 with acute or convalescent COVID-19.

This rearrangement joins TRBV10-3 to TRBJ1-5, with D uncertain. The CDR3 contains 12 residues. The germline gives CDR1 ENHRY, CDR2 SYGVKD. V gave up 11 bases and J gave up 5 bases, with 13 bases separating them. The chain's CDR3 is CAVGSGDQPQHF. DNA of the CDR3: TGTGCCGTCGGGTCCGGGGATCAGCCCCAGCATTTT.

The CDR3 spells CASSLDSGVHEQYF. CDR3 nucleotide sequence: TGTGCCAGCAGCCTGGACTCGGGAGTCCACGAGCAGTACTTC. The chain combines TRBV11-3 with TRBJ2-7; TRBD2 is a possible D gene (6 bases). The CDR3 totals 14 residues. V was shortened by 5 bases and J by 5 bases, with 16 bases between the two germline ends. The germline gives CDR1 SGHNT, CDR2 YENEEA. Using reference TRBV11-3 and TRBJ2-7 for the parts outside the CDR3, the full variable domain is EAGVVQSPRYKIIEKKQPVAFWCNPISGHNTLYWYLQNLGQGPELLIRYENEEAVDDSQLPKDRFSAERLKGVDSTLKIQPAELGDSAVYLCASSLDSGVHEQYFGPGTRLTVT.

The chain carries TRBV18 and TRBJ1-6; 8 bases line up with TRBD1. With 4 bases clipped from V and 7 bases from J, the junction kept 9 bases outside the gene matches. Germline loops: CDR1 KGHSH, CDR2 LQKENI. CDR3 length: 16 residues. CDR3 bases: TGTGCCAGCTCACTTGGACAGGGATCAACAAATTCACCCCTCCACTTT. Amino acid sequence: CASSLGQGSTNSPLHF.

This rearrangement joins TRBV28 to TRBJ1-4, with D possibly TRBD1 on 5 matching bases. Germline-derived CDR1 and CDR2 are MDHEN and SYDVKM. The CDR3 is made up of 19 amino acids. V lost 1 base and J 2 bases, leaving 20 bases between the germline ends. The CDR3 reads CASSLSAGRVRGTNEKLFF. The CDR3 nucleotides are TGTGCCAGCAGTTTATCCGCCGGTCGTGTGCGGGGCACTAATGAAAAACTGTTTTTT.

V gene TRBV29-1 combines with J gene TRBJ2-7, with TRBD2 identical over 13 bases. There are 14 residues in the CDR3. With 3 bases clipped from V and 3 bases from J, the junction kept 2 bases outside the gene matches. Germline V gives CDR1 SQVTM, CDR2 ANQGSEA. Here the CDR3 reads CSVDRTSGSYEQYF. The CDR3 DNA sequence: TGCAGCGTTGACCGGACTAGCGGGAGCTACGAGCAGTACTTC.

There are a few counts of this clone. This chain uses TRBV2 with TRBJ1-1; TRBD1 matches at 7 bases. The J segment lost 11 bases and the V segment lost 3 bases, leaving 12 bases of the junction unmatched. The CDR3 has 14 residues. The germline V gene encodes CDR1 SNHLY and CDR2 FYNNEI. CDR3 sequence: CASSERVTGVAAFF. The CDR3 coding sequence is TGTGCCAGCAGTGAGAGAGTTACAGGGGTTGCTGCTTTCTTT.

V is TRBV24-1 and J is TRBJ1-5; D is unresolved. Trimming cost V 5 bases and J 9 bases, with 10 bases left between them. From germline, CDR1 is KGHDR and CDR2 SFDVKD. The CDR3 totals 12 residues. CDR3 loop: CATSAEDRPQHF. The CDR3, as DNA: TGTGCCACCAGTGCTGAGGATCGGCCCCAGCATTTT.

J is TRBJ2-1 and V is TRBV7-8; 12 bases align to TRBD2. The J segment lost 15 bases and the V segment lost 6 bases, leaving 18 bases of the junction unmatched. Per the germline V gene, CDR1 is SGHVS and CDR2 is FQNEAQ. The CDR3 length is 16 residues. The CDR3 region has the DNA TGTGCCAGCAGGGCTGAGGGGGCGGCTAGCGGGAGGGCCTCGTTCTTC. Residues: CASRAEGAASGRASFF.

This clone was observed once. The CDR3 is CAISARGLASDTQYF. The CDR3 region has the DNA TGTGCCATCAGTGCGAGGGGACTAGCGTCGGATACGCAGTATTTT. The gene calls are TRBV10-3 and TRBJ2-3; 10 bases fit TRBD2. The CDR3 loop spans 15 amino acids. The germline gives CDR1 ENHRY, CDR2 SYGVKD. Unmatched junction bases numbered 7, after V lost 4 bases and J lost 6 bases.

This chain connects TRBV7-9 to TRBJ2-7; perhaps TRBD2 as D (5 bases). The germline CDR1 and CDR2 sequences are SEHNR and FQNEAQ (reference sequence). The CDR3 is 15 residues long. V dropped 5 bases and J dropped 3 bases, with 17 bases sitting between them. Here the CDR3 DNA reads TGTGCCAGCAGCCGGGATGGGCAGAGATTCTACGAGCAGTACTTC. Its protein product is CASSRDGQRFYEQYF.

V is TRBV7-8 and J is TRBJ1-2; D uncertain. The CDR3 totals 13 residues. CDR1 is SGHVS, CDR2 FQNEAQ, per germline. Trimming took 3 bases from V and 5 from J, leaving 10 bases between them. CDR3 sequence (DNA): TGTGCCAGCAGCTTCGGAGGTGGATATGGCTACACCTTC. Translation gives CASSFGGGYGYTF.

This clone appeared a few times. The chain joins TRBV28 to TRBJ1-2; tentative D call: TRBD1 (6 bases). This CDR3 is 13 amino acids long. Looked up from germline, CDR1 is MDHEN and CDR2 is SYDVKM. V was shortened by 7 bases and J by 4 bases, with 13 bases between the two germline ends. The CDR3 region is CASTPRGFYGYTF. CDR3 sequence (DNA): TGTGCCAGCACCCCCAGGGGCTTCTATGGCTACACCTTC.